The 9 T cell receptor beta chains in this list originate from one sample, sequenced in a study of cytomegalovirus exposure and HLA in healthy donors. The primer mix had 60 Vbeta and 13 Jbeta primers. This table comes from immunoSEQ multiplex PCR, and its TCRdb copy is limited to in-frame clones, with some not included. The table shows approximately 97,000 clones, with 79% occurring only once. Sequences were obtained from PBMCs. All receptors come from a male donor in good health and CMV-seropositive.

This chain joins TRBV30 and TRBJ1-5; 7 bases agree with TRBD1. V shed 4 bases, J shed 3 bases, and the junction held 18 bases outside the gene matches. Germline CDR1 and CDR2: GTSNPN and SVGIG (reference sequence). CDR3 length: 18 amino acids. In nucleotides, the CDR3 is TGTGCCTGGACCACCTTGACAGGGAATCAAGGGCACAATCAGCCCCAGCATTTT. This sequence encodes CAWTTLTGNQGHNQPQHF.

The rearrangement joins TRBV18 to TRBJ1-5; 7 nucleotides agree with TRBD1. The V gene end was trimmed by 2 bases and the J gene end by 7 bases; junction bases not matched to a gene: 8. The CDR3 has 15 residues. Germline V lookup: CDR1 KGHSH, CDR2 LQKENI. The CDR3 reads CASSPTTGVSQPQHF. DNA for the CDR3: TGTGCCAGCTCACCAACCACAGGGGTCTCGCAGCCCCAGCATTTT.

This clone was counted between two and nine times. The rearrangement links TRBV5-5 to TRBJ1-1, with a possible D match to TRBD1 (5 bases). CDR1 is SGHKS and CDR2 is YYEKEE in the germline V gene (reference sequence). This CDR3 spans 15 amino acids. V was cut by 2 bases and J by 2 bases, with 13 bases left in between. CDR3 amino acids: CASSFFSDSNTEAFF. The CDR3 DNA reads as TGTGCCAGCAGCTTTTTCTCCGACAGTAACACTGAAGCTTTCTTT.

The rearrangement uses TRBV6-5 and TRBJ1-4; 9 positions agree with TRBD1. The CDR3 has 15 amino acids. From germline, CDR1 is MNHEY and CDR2 SVGAGI. V dropped 4 bases and J dropped 8; count of bases not matched to a gene: 8. The CDR3 nucleotides are TGTGCCAGCAGTTTTTCACAGGGGGCGCAGGAAAAACTGTTTTTT. Translation: CASSFSQGAQEKLFF.

In its sample, this clone was seen a few times. J is TRBJ1-1 and V is TRBV4-1; D perhaps matches TRBD1 (5 bases). The CDR3 sequence is 13 residues long. V was shortened by 1 base and J by 8 bases, with 11 bases between the two germline ends. The V gene's germline CDR1 is MGHRA and CDR2 YSYEKL. The CDR3 protein is CASSQGKGSEAFF. CDR3 nucleotide sequence: TGCGCCAGCAGCCAAGGCAAGGGGTCCGAAGCTTTCTTT.

The V gene is TRBV12-5, the J gene TRBJ2-7, with TRBD1 identical over 8 bases. The CDR3 has 13 residues. With 7 bases clipped from V and 2 bases from J, the junction kept 4 bases outside the gene matches. CDR1 and CDR2 (germline): LGHNT, FRNRAP. The CDR3 sequence: CASAGDRTYEQYF. The DNA of the CDR3 is TGTGCTAGTGCCGGGGACAGGACCTACGAGCAGTACTTC.

This chain uses TRBV7-2 with TRBJ1-2; a possible D gene is TRBD1 (5 bases). V was clipped by 1 base and J by 3 bases, with 9 bases between them. Germline V lookup: CDR1 SGHTA, CDR2 FQGNSA. The CDR3 loop spans 14 amino acids. CDR3 protein: CASSLGRGYYGYTF. The CDR3 bases are TGTGCCAGCAGCTTAGGGCGGGGCTACTATGGCTACACCTTC.

This clone was seen only a few times. The chain is built from TRBV13 and TRBJ1-6; D might be TRBD1 (6 bases). Trimming cost V 6 bases and J 16 bases, with 16 bases left between them. The CDR3 contains 12 residues. Germline V gene data show CDR1 as PRHDT and CDR2 as FYEKMQ (reference sequence). The CDR3 DNA reads TGTGCCAGCAGGGCCCCAACAGGGTTACTCCACTTT. Its protein product is CASRAPTGLLHF.

The rearrangement uses TRBV9 and TRBJ2-5; D is ambiguous. Germline CDR1 SGDLS, CDR2 YYNGEE. V shed 0 bases and J shed 5 bases, with 14 bases lying between them. The CDR3 contains 15 residues. CDR3 nucleotide sequence: TGTGCCAGCAGCGTAGGGTCGGTGGGCATGGAGACCCAGTACTTC. Translated, it gives CASSVGSVGMETQYF.